This paragraph covers one T cell receptor beta chain sequence. The target antigen is unknown. The entry originates in a study of tumor-infiltrating lymphocytes in localized non-small cell lung cancer. Study-level information: Some samples were collected after neoadjuvant chemotherapy; smokers, never-smokers and several histologies were included.

Study-wide findings and caveats: Not all patients were TCR sequenced, owing to tissue quantity. Compared with uninvolved lung, tumors showed higher T cell infiltration by TCRbeta sequencing. Different pieces of the same tissue went to different assays, confounding technical variation with intratumor heterogeneity.

The method was immunoSEQ multiplex PCR; TCRdb's version includes in-frame clones alone and lacks a portion of them. The repertoire holds under 6,000 clones, with 90% to 96% as singletons. The CDR3 is made up of 13 amino acids. Between the trimmed V and J ends, which lost 3 bases and 8 bases, there was a span of 13 bases. Germline V lookup: CDR1 MGHDK, CDR2 SYGVNS. The chain uses TRBV25-1 and TRBJ1-2; perhaps TRBD1 as D (5 bases). The specimen was uninvolved lung tissue not adjacent to the tumor. This TCR came from a human donor with non-small cell lung cancer. CDR3 nucleotide sequence: TGTGCCAGCAGTGACCGAGGGGAATCCGGCTACACCTTC. Amino acid sequence: CASSDRGESGYTF.